This T cell receptor (beta chain) emerged from a study of regulatory and conventional T cells in RAG deficiency. Study outcomes and limitations: Shorter CDR3s in all patient subsets; >80% Treg-Tconv overlap in Omenn.

Blood CD4+ CD25-low CD127-high conventional T cells supplied the genomic DNA template. Note on this clone: Its antigen remains unidentified.

Sequencing was performed with immunoSEQ multiplex PCR; in TCRdb, only in-frame clones are kept and a portion is missing. The sample includes roughly 34,000 clones, about 75% of them seen just once. Germline V gene sequence: CDR1 MDHEN, CDR2 SYDVKM. CDR3 length: 11 residues. The ends were cut back, 6 bases at V and 3 bases at J, with 5 bases in the middle. These same data were also listed under a study on regulatory T cells. That study reports: The primer mix had 52 TRBV and 13 TRBJ primers.

This chain links TRBV28 with TRBJ1-1; D is uncertain. The material sequenced was CD4+ effector T cells sorted from blood. The receptor was derived from a human donor in good health. Written as DNA, the CDR3 is TGTGCCAGCAGCGGGTACACTGAAGCTTTCTTT. Protein product: CASSGYTEAFF. Full variable domain (remainder filled in from reference TRBV28 and TRBJ1-1): DVKVTQSSRYLVKRTGEKVFLECVQDMDHENMFWYRQDPGLGLRLIYFSYDVKMKEKGDIPEGYSVSREKKERFSLILESASTNQTSMYLCASSGYTEAFFGQGTRLTVV.